This TCR beta chain derives from a study of cytomegalovirus exposure and HLA in healthy donors. This clone has a single count. Its antigen is as yet unknown. V shed 1 base and J shed 7 bases, with 10 bases lying between them. The CDR3 consists of 13 residues. Looked up from germline, CDR1 is GTSNPN and CDR2 is SVGIG (reference sequence). The PCR used 60 Vbeta and 13 Jbeta primers. TCRdb's copy holds only in-frame clones and misses some; the assay was immunoSEQ multiplex PCR. The data contain some 140,000 clones, 70% to 80% of them singletons. Findings and limits, study-wide: Earlier analysis yielded a pattern in which most TCR beta V segments were productive about 87% or about 30% of the time.

Sample: PBMCs. The chain carries TRBV30 and TRBJ1-4; D is possibly TRBD1 (5 bases). The clonotype comes from a man aged 25 to 40 in good health and CMV-seronegative. The CDR3 reads CAWSASGAEKLFF. As DNA, the CDR3 is TGTGCCTGGAGTGCGAGCGGGGCTGAAAAACTGTTTTTT. Variable domain in full (rest from reference TRBV30 and TRBJ1-4): SQTIHQWPATLVQPVGSPLSLECTVEGTSNPNLYWYRQAAGRGLQLLFYSVGIGQISSEVPQNLSASRPQDRQFILSSKKLLLSDSGFYLCAWSASGAEKLFFGSGTQLSVL.